Below are 9 T cell receptor beta chains sequenced from a single sample in a study of regulatory T cells in long-lasting Graves disease. The time point: newly diagnosed GD, antithyroid drugs for less than 3 months. RNA extracted from PBMCs served as the sequencing template. Relying on iRepertoire HTBI primers and Arm-PCR of CDR3 regions, the team built TCR beta libraries. TCRdb fed the multiplex PCR reads into MiXCR, producing one record per CDR3 protein. Among 300,000 to 450,000 distinct CDR3 sequences, about a sixth were seen once, and the ten largest hold approximately 21%. The specimen was peripheral blood mononuclear cells (PBMCs), collected at new diagnosis, from a patient treated with antithyroid drugs. Receptor source: a female donor with Graves disease.

This clonotype was counted ten times or more. J is TRBJ1-5 and V is TRBV20-1; no clear D. Trimming left V 0 bases short and J 4 bases short, with 10 bases between. Germline-derived CDR1 and CDR2 are DFQATT and SNEGSKA (reference sequence). The CDR3 runs 14 residues. In DNA, the CDR3 is TGCAGTGCTAGAGATCCCCGGACGAATCAGCCCCAGCATTTT. The encoded protein is CSARDPRTNQPQHF.

At least ten counts were recorded for this clonotype. This CDR3 reads CASSLEGGRGYEQYF. CDR3 in DNA: TGCGCCAGCAGCTTGGAGGGGGGAAGAGGCTACGAGCAGTACTTC. The chain carries TRBV5-1 and TRBJ2-7; D may correspond to TRBD1 or TRBD2 (6 bases each). In germline, CDR1 is SGHRS, CDR2 YFSETQ. V was pared by 0 bases and J by 3 bases, with 13 bases between. The CDR3 sequence is 15 residues long.

In regard to this clonotype: A read error may explain this, as a much larger clone is one base away. The rearrangement uses TRBV6-1 and TRBJ1-1, with 7 bases aligning to TRBD1. Germline CDR1 reads MNHNS; CDR2 reads SASEGT. This CDR3 is 15 amino acids long. The CDR3 DNA reads as TGTGCCAGCAGTAACCGACAGGGATTGAACGCTGAAGCTTTCTTT. It yields the protein CASSNRQGLNAEAFF.

This clonotype was seen only a few times. This chain uses TRBV20-1 with TRBJ1-1; D call uncertain. The germline CDR1 and CDR2 sequences are DFQATT and SNEGSKA (reference sequence). This CDR3 is 14 amino acids long. V was pared by 4 bases and J by 2 bases, with 14 bases between. The CDR3 reads CSATDTLDNTEAFF. Here the CDR3 DNA reads TGCAGTGCTACTGACACACTGGATAACACTGAAGCTTTCTTT.

At least ten counts were recorded for this clonotype. The J gene is TRBJ1-1, the V gene TRBV27; 7 bases map to TRBD1. The V gene end was trimmed by 7 bases and the J gene end by 3 bases; junction bases not matched to a gene: 11. The CDR3 is 15 amino acids. Germline assignment: CDR1 MNHEY and CDR2 SMNVEV (reference sequence). The CDR3 loop reads CASTNIGGADTEAFF. For the CDR3, the DNA is TGTGCCAGCACAAACATAGGGGGCGCAGACACTGAAGCTTTCTTT.

This clonotype has at least ten counts. The rearrangement links TRBV29-1 to TRBJ1-2; D call uncertain. Trimming cost V 7 bases and J 4 bases, with 13 bases left between them. This CDR3 spans 12 amino acids. Looked up from germline, CDR1 is SQVTM and CDR2 is ANQGSEA. The CDR3 region is CSADGPLYGYTF. Here the CDR3 DNA reads TGCAGCGCCGATGGTCCGCTCTATGGCTACACCTTC.

This clonotype was found a few times. This chain joins TRBV7-9 and TRBJ1-4; a weak D match, TRBD1 (5 bases). Trimming removed 6 bases at V and 7 bases at J, with 12 bases between. The CDR3 is 13 residues long. CDR1 SEHNR and CDR2 FQNEAQ come from the germline V gene (reference sequence). As DNA, the CDR3 is TGTGCCAGCAGTCAGCGGGACCTTGAAAAACTGTTTTTT. This encodes CASSQRDLEKLFF.

V gene TRBV27 combines with J gene TRBJ2-1, with 7 nucleotides matching TRBD2. The V gene's germline CDR1 is MNHEY and CDR2 SMNVEV (reference sequence). With 7 bases clipped from V and 2 bases from J, the junction kept 8 bases outside the gene matches. CDR3 size: 15 residues. DNA for the CDR3: TGTGCCAGCACTCTCGGCGGGGGTGCCTACAATGAGCAGTTCTTC. Translating gives CASTLGGGAYNEQFF.

This clonotype has a handful of counts. The CDR3 spells CASSSPMGLDEQYF. CDR3 coding DNA: TGTGCCAGCAGTTCCCCCATGGGGCTGGACGAGCAGTACTTC. The chain uses TRBV28 and TRBJ2-7, with a possible D match to TRBD1 (5 bases). In germline, CDR1 is MDHEN, CDR2 SYDVKM. The V and J ends lost 4 bases and 5 bases respectively, with 15 bases between them. CDR3 length equals 14 residues.